These T cell receptor beta chains were read from a single sample in a study of blood T cells in healthy people across ages. MiXCR was run by TCRdb on the 5' RACE reads, yielding one entry per CDR3 protein. Of 650,000 to 1,000,000 distinct CDR3 sequences listed, around half are singletons. The sequenced sample was blood. Receptors were obtained from an elderly man in good health. Both conserved end residues are part of each CDR3. The D gene is left open where the match is weak. Clone size is given for some rows only: seen once, a few or many times, or a class if the clone is expanded.

.	TRBJ2-5	.	13	TRBV29-1	TGCAGCGGGGGGATGCACAGAAAAGAGACCCAGTACTTC	CSGGMHRKETQYF
TRBD1	TRBJ2-7	.	13	TRBV3-1	TGTGCCAGCAGCCCTGGACAGGACTCCGAGCAGTACTTC	CASSPGQDSEQYF
.	TRBJ2-5	few	15	TRBV5-1	TGCGCCAGCAGCCCTAGCGCCGCCCGGCGGGAGACCCAGTACTTC	CASSPSAARRETQYF
.	TRBJ1-5	.	15	TRBV6-6	TGTGCCAACAGTTACTCGACTGGGGCGGGTCAGCCCCAGCATTTT	CANSYSTGAGQPQHF
.	TRBJ2-5	.	15	TRBV28	TGTGCCAGCAGTTTACTTCCAGCTTACCAAGAGACCCAGTACTTC	CASSLLPAYQETQYF
.	TRBJ2-7	.	14	TRBV28	TGTGCCAGCAGTTTAAGCCCGGGGCTCTACGAGCAGTACTTC	CASSLSPGLYEQYF
.	TRBJ2-3	.	14	TRBV20-1	TGCAGTGCTATTAGGGGACCGAGCACAGATACGCAGTATTTT	CSAIRGPSTDTQYF
.	TRBJ2-5	.	12	TRBV30	TGCGCCTGGGAGACAGGACAAGAGACCCGGTACTTC	CAWETGQETRYF
TRBD2	TRBJ2-5	.	16	TRBV7-2	TGTGCCAGCAGCCCACGTGTCGCGGGGGGCCAAGGGACCCAGTACTTC	CASSPRVAGGQGTQYF
.	TRBJ2-5	.	14	TRBV25-1	TGTGCCAGCAGTGAATATGGGGGCTGGGGGACCCAGTACTTC	CASSEYGGWGTQYF
TRBD2	TRBJ2-7	many	17	TRBV7-9	TGTGCCAGCAGTCTGGGACTAGCGGGAGAAGGTCGGTACGAGCAGTACTTC	CASSLGLAGEGRYEQYF
.	TRBJ1-2	.	12	TRBV7-9	TGTGCCAGCAGTACGCCTCCCCATGGCTACACCTTC	CASSTPPHGYTF
.	TRBJ2-2	.	16	TRBV5-1	TGCGCCAGCAGCTTGGACAGATTCCTGAACACCGGGGAGCTGTTTTTT	CASSLDRFLNTGELFF
.	TRBJ1-4	.	11	TRBV4-1	TGCGCCAGCAGCCAAGAAATGGCCCTGTTTTTT	CASSQEMALFF
.	TRBJ2-1	.	16	TRBV11-1	TGTGCCAGCAGCTTCCTCAGACTAGGATCTTACAATGAGCAGTTCTTC	CASSFLRLGSYNEQFF
.	TRBJ2-1	few	15	TRBV20-1	TGCAGTGCTAGAGCGGCAGCGGGCCATTACAATGAGCAGTTCTTC	CSARAAAGHYNEQFF
.	TRBJ2-3	many	12	TRBV20-1	TGCAGCGCCGGAGGGGGTACAGATACGCAGTATTTT	CSAGGGTDTQYF
TRBD2	TRBJ2-1	few	18	TRBV4-2	TGTGCCAGCAGCCAAGATCATCTAGCGGGAGTCTTTGGGAATGAGCAGTTCTTC	CASSQDHLAGVFGNEQFF